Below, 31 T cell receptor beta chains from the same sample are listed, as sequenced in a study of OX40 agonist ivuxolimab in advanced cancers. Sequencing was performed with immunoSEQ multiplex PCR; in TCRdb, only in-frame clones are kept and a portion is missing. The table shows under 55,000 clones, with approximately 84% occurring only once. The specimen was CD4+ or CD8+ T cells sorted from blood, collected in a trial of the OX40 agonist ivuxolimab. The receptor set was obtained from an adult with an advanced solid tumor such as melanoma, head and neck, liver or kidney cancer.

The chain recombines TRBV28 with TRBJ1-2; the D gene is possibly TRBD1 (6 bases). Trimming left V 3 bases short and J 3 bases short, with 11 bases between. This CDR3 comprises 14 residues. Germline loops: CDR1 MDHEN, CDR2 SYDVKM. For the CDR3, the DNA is TGTGCCAGCAGTTTTGCAGGGGATTACTATGGCTACACCTTC. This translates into CASSFAGDYYGYTF.

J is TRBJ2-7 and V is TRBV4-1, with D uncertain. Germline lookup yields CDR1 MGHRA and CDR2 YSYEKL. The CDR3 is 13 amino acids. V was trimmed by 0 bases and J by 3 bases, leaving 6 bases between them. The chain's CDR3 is CASSQELNYEQYF. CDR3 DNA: TGCGCCAGCAGCCAAGAGCTGAACTACGAGCAGTACTTC.

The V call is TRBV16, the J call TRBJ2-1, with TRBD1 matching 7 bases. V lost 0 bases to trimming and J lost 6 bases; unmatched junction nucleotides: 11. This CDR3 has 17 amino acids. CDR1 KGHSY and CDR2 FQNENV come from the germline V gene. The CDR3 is CASSQSMGAGGPNEQFF. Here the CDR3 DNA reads TGTGCCAGCAGCCAATCAATGGGAGCAGGGGGACCCAATGAGCAGTTCTTC.

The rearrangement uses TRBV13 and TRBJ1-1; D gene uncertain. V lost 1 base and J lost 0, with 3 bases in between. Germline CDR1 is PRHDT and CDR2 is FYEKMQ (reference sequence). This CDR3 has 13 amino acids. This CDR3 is CASSLAVNTEAFF. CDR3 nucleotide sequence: TGTGCCAGCAGCTTAGCAGTGAACACTGAAGCTTTCTTT.

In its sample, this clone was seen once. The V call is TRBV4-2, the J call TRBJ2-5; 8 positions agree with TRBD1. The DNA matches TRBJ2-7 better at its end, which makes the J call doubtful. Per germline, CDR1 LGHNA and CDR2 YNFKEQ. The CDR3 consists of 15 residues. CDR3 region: CASSQGTGKPYEQYF. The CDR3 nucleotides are TGTGCCAGCAGCCAAGGGACAGGGAAACCCTACGAGCAGTACTTC.

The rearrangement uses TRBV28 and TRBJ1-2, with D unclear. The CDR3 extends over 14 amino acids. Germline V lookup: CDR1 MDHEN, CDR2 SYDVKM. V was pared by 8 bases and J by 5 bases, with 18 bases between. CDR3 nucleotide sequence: TGTGCCAGCCGCAGGACGACTCTCGGTTATGGCTACACCTTC. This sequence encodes CASRRTTLGYGYTF.

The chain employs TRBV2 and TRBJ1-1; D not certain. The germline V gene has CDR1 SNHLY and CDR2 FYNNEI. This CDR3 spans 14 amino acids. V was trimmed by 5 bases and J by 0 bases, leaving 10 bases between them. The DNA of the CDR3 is TGTGCCAGCAGTCGATCCACATTGAACACTGAAGCTTTCTTT. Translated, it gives CASSRSTLNTEAFF.

For the CDR3, the DNA is TGTGCCAGCTCACCTCCGACAGGGGAAAAACTGTTTTTT. Translation gives CASSPPTGEKLFF. The V and J genes are TRBV18 and TRBJ1-4, with TRBD1 matching over 7 bases. V gave up 3 bases and J gave up 8 bases; unmatched junction bases: 3. Per germline, CDR1 KGHSH and CDR2 LQKENI. The CDR3 spans 13 residues.

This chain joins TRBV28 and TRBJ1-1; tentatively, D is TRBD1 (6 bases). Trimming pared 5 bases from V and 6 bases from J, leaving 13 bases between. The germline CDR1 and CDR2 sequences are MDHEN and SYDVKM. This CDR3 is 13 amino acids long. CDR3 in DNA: TGTGCCAGCAGTACAGGGTTGACTTCTGAAGCTTTCTTT. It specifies CASSTGLTSEAFF.

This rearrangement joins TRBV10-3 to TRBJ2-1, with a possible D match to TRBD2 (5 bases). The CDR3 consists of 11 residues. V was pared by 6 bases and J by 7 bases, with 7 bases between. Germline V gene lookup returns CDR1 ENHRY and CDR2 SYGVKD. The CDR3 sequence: CAIRLGNEQFF. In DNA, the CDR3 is TGTGCCATCAGACTAGGAAATGAGCAGTTCTTC.

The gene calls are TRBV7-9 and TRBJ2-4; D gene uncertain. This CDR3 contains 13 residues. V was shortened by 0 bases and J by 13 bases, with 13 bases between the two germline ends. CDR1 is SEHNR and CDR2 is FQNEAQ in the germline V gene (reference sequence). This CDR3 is CASSLALASQQYF. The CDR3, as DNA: TGTGCCAGCAGCTTAGCGCTGGCATCTCAACAGTACTTC.

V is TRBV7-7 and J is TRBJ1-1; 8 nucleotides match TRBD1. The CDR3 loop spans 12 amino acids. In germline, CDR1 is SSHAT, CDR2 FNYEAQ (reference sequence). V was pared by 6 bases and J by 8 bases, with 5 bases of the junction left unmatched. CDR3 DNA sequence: TGTGCCAGCAGAACGGACAGGGAGGAAGCTTTCTTT. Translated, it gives CASRTDREEAFF.

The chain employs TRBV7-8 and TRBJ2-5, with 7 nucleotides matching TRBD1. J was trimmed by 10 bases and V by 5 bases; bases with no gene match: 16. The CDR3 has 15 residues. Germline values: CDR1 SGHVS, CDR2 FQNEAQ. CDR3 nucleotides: TGTGCCAGCAGCCGCTCAACCCTCGGACAGGCGGACCAGTACTTC. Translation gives CASSRSTLGQADQYF.

CDR3 DNA sequence: TGTGCCAGCAGCTTGGACAGGGGAGTTGAAAAACTGTTTTTT. This sequence encodes CASSLDRGVEKLFF. The chain couples TRBV5-6 to TRBJ1-4, with 7 bases lining up with TRBD1. CDR1 and CDR2 from the germline V gene are SGHDT and YYEEEE. V was clipped by 0 bases and J by 7 bases; unmatched bases: 3. This CDR3 is built from 14 residues. The complete variable domain, with remaining parts taken from reference TRBV5-6 and TRBJ1-4, reads DAGVTQSPTHLIKTRGQQVTLRCSPKSGHDTVSWYQQALGQGPQFIFQYYEEEERQRGNFPDRFSGHQFPNYSSELNVNALLLGDSALYLCASSLDRGVEKLFFGSGTQLSVL.

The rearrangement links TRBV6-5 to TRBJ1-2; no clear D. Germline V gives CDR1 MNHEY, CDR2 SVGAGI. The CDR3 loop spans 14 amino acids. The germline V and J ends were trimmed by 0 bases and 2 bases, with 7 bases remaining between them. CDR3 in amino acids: CASSYSSENYGYTF. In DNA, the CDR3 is TGTGCCAGCAGTTACTCGTCGGAGAACTATGGCTACACCTTC.

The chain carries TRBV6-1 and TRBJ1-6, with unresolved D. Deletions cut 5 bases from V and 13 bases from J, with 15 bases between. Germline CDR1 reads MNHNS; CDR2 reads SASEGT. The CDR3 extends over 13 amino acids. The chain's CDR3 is CASSFLLGPPLHF. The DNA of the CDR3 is TGTGCCAGCAGTTTTCTCCTCGGGCCGCCCCTCCACTTT.

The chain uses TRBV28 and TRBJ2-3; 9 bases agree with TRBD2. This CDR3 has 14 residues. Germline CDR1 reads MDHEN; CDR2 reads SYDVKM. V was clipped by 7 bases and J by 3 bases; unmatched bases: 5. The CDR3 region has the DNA TGTGCCAGCAATAGCGGGAGACGTACAGATACGCAGTATTTT. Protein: CASNSGRRTDTQYF.

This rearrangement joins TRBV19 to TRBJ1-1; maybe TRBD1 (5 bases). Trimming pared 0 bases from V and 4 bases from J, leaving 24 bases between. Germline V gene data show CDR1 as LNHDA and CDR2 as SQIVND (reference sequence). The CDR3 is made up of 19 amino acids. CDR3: CASSIEGDLGNFGITEAFF. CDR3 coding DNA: TGTGCCAGTAGTATAGAGGGGGATTTGGGAAATTTCGGAATCACTGAAGCTTTCTTT.

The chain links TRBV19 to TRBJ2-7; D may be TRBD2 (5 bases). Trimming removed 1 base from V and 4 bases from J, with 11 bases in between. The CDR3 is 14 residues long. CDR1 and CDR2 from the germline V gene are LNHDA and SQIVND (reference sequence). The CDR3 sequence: CASSIADGVYEQYF. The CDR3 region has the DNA TGTGCCAGTAGTATAGCGGACGGGGTTTACGAGCAGTACTTC.

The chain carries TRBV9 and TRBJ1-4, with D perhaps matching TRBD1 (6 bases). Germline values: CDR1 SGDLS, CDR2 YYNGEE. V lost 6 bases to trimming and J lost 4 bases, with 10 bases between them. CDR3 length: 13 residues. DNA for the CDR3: TGTGCCAGCAAGGGACAAAATAATGAAAAACTGTTTTTT. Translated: CASKGQNNEKLFF.

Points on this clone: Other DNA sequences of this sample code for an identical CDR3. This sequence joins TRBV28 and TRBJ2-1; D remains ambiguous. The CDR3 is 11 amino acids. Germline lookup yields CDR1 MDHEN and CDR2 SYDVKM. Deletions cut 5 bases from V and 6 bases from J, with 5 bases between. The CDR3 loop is CASSLINEQFF. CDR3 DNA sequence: TGTGCCAGCAGTCTAATCAATGAGCAGTTCTTC.

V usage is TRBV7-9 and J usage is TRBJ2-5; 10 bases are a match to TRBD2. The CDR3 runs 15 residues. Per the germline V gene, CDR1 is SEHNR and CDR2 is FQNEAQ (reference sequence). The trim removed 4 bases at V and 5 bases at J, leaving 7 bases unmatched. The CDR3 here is CASSSPGLAWETQYF. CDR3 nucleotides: TGTGCCAGCAGCTCTCCGGGACTAGCGTGGGAGACCCAGTACTTC.

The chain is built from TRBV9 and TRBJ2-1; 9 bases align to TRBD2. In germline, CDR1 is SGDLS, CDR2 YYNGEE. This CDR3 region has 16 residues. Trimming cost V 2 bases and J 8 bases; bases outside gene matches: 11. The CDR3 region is CASSVQPGLAAHEQFF. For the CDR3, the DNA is TGTGCCAGCAGCGTCCAACCGGGACTAGCAGCCCATGAGCAGTTCTTC.

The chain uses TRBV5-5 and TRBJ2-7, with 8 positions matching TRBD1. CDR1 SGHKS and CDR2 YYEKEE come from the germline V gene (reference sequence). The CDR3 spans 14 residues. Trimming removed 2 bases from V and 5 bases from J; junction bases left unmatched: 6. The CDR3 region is CASSFGQGTHEQYF. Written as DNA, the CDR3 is TGTGCCAGCAGCTTCGGACAGGGCACCCACGAGCAGTACTTC.

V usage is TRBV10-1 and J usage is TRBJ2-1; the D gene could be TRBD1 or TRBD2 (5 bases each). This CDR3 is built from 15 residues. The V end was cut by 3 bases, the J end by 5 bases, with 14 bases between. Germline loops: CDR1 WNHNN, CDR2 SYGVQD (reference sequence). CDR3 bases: TGCGCCAGCAGTGATATAGGGACGTATAACAATGAGCAGTTCTTC. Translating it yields CASSDIGTYNNEQFF.

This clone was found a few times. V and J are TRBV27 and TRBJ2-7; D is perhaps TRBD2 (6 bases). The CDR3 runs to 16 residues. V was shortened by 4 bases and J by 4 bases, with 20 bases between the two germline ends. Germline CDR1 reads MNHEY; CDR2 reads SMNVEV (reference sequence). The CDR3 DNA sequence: TGTGCCAGCAGTTCCCCCTGGGCGGGGCCCCAGTACGAGCAGTACTTC. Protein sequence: CASSSPWAGPQYEQYF.

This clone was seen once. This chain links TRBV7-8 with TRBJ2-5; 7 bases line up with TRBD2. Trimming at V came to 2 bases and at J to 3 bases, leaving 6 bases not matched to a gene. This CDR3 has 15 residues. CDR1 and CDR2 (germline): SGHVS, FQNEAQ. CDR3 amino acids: CASSLYLAAKETQYF. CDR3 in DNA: TGTGCCAGCAGCTTATATCTAGCGGCCAAAGAGACCCAGTACTTC.

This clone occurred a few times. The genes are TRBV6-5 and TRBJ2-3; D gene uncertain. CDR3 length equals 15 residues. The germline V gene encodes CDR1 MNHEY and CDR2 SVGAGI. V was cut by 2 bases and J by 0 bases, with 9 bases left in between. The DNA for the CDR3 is TGTGCCAGCAGTTACCGTTTGGACAGCACAGATACGCAGTATTTT. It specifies CASSYRLDSTDTQYF.

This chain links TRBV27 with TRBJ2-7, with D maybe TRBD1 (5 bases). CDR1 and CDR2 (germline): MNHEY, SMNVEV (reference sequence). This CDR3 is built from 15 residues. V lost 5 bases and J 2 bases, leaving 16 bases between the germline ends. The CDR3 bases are TGTGCCAGCAGTCTCGGCCCAGGGTCCACCTACGAGCAGTACTTC. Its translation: CASSLGPGSTYEQYF.

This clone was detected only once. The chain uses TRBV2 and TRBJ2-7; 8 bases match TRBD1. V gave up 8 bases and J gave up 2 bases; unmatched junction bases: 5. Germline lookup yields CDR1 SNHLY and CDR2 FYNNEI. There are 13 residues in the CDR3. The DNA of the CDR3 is TGTGCCAGCCCGGGCAGGGGGCCCTACGAGCAGTACTTC. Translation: CASPGRGPYEQYF.

In nucleotides, the CDR3 is TGTGCCAGTAGTATTGGTGGCCCACGAGGCACTGAAGCTTTCTTT. This translates into CASSIGGPRGTEAFF. The chain recombines TRBV19 with TRBJ1-1; unclear D gene. Germline V CDR1 and CDR2: LNHDA, SQIVND (reference sequence). The CDR3 is 15 amino acids. V dropped 3 bases and J dropped 4 bases, with 15 bases sitting between them.